This TCR beta chain is drawn from a study of somatic mutations in cytotoxic T cells in rheumatoid arthritis. Clones were sequenced by immunoSEQ multiplex PCR, and TCRdb holds only the in-frame ones, with some missing. The table lists tens of thousands of clones, approximately 86% of them singletons. V lost 3 bases and J lost 10; bases outside the gene matches: 11. CDR3 length: 15 amino acids. The germline V gene has CDR1 MNHNS and CDR2 SASEGT. This receptor was identified in an adult with rheumatoid arthritis. What was sequenced was CD8+ T cells sorted from blood. The V call is TRBV6-1, the J call TRBJ1-5; 8 bases agree with TRBD1. The CDR3 protein is CASSELRGLNYPQHF. CDR3 sequence (DNA): TGTGCCAGCAGTGAGCTCAGGGGGCTTAATTATCCCCAGCATTTT.